The next 20 T cell receptor beta chains were all read from a single sample in a study of PD-1 blockade in mismatch repair-deficient tumors. Sequenced by immunoSEQ multiplex PCR; TCRdb stores in-frame clones only, minus some. The sample holds around 130,000 clones, 88% seen once. The sample consisted of peripheral blood, taken approximately 73 weeks after starting pembrolizumab. Every receptor here comes from an adult with mismatch repair-deficient cancer.

CDR3 DNA: TGTGCCAGCAGCGCTTTCCAGGCTAACTATGGCTACACCTTC. Translation gives CASSAFQANYGYTF. The chain combines TRBV7-2 with TRBJ1-2, with unresolved D. V lost 5 bases and J 0 bases, leaving 10 bases between the germline ends. The germline CDR1 and CDR2 sequences are SGHTA and FQGNSA. The CDR3 is 14 residues long.

The chain has TRBV19 and TRBJ2-3; 8 nucleotides agree with TRBD2. V lost 3 bases, J lost 2 bases, and 10 bases stayed unmatched. Germline CDR1 LNHDA, CDR2 SQIVND (reference sequence). This CDR3 comprises 17 residues. CDR3: CASSMGIAGSITDTQYF. The CDR3 DNA reads as TGTGCCAGTAGTATGGGAATAGCGGGATCTATCACAGATACGCAGTATTTT.

V is TRBV5-6 and J is TRBJ2-7; 7 nucleotides line up with TRBD1. V trimming: 1 base; J trimming: 3 bases; junction bases outside the gene matches: 7. The CDR3 contains 15 residues. The germline V gene encodes CDR1 SGHDT and CDR2 YYEEEE. The DNA for the CDR3 is TGTGCCAGCAGCTTGCCGAGACAGGGTCACTACGAGCAGTACTTC. Protein: CASSLPRQGHYEQYF.

This rearrangement joins TRBV18 to TRBJ2-7, with D possibly matching TRBD1 (5 bases). Germline CDR1 is KGHSH and CDR2 is LQKENI. The CDR3 loop spans 14 amino acids. V dropped 2 bases and J dropped 6 bases, with 14 bases sitting between them. The CDR3 DNA reads as TGTGCCAGCTCACCAAGGAGCTGGGGCCCCGAGCAGTACTTC. Residues: CASSPRSWGPEQYF. The full variable domain, rest sourced from reference TRBV18 and TRBJ2-7, is NAGVMQNPRHLVRRRGQEARLRCSPMKGHSHVYWYRQLPEEGLKFMVYLQKENIIDESGMPKERFSAEFPKEGPSILRIQQVVRGDSAAYFCASSPRSWGPEQYFGPGTRLTVT.

The chain uses TRBV6-1 and TRBJ2-1; 8 bases are shared with TRBD2. The V and J ends lost 4 bases and 8 bases, in that order; junction bases with no gene match: 13. The CDR3 consists of 16 residues. Looked up from germline, CDR1 is MNHNS and CDR2 is SASEGT. The CDR3 DNA sequence: TGTGCCAGCAGTGCCCCAGCGGGAGCCCTTTTCGATGAGCAGTTCTTC. Amino acid sequence: CASSAPAGALFDEQFF.

The rearrangement joins TRBV16 to TRBJ2-7, with D possibly matching TRBD1 (6 bases). V dropped 3 bases and J dropped 7 bases, with 16 bases sitting between them. This CDR3 comprises 14 residues. The germline V gene encodes CDR1 KGHSY and CDR2 FQNENV. CDR3 DNA: TGTGCCAGCAGCCATAAGCAGGGGTCGGGGGAGCAGTACTTC. Translating it yields CASSHKQGSGEQYF.

The chain combines TRBV15 with TRBJ2-7, with D possibly being TRBD2 (6 bases). Per germline, CDR1 LNHNV and CDR2 YYDKDF (reference sequence). Trimming removed 0 bases at V and 5 bases at J, with 11 bases between. The length of the CDR3 is 14 residues. The CDR3 bases are TGTGCCACCAGCAGAGATGTCGGGGGAGACGAGCAGTACTTC. It codes for CATSRDVGGDEQYF.

This chain connects TRBV6-5 to TRBJ2-1; 10 nucleotides align to TRBD2. The CDR3 is 13 residues long. Germline values: CDR1 MNHEY, CDR2 SVGAGI. V shed 5 bases, J shed 8 bases, and the junction held 3 bases outside the gene matches. Here the CDR3 reads CASSASGSYEQFF. In DNA, the CDR3 is TGTGCCAGCAGTGCTAGCGGGAGCTATGAGCAGTTCTTC.

The chain is built from TRBV7-8 and TRBJ1-4, with D possibly matching TRBD1 (5 bases). This CDR3 is built from 14 residues. CDR1 and CDR2 (germline): SGHVS, FQNEAQ. Trimming took off 4 bases at V and 8 bases at J, with 14 bases between the two ends. The CDR3 DNA reads TGTGCCAGCAGCTGGGGACCGAGCCTCGAAAAACTGTTTTTT. It yields the protein CASSWGPSLEKLFF.

The V and J genes are TRBV5-1 and TRBJ2-7; D is unclear. Germline V gene data show CDR1 as SGHRS and CDR2 as YFSETQ. The CDR3 is 13 amino acids. V lost 1 base, J lost 3 bases, and 8 bases lay in between. The CDR3 DNA sequence: TGCGCCAGCAGCTTGACAGTTAGCTACGAGCAGTACTTC. Its translation is CASSLTVSYEQYF.

The rearrangement joins TRBV9 to TRBJ2-6; 7 positions agree with TRBD1. Looked up from germline, CDR1 is SGDLS and CDR2 is YYNGEE. This CDR3 comprises 18 residues. V was clipped by 4 bases and J by 1 base; unmatched bases: 11. CDR3: CASSPKGGGISGANVLTF. The CDR3, as DNA: TGTGCCAGCAGCCCGAAAGGGGGCGGCATATCTGGGGCCAACGTCCTGACTTTC.

The chain employs TRBV7-2 and TRBJ1-4; D ambiguous. CDR3 size: 15 residues. Germline V gene lookup returns CDR1 SGHTA and CDR2 FQGNSA. The V end was cut by 4 bases, the J end by 0 bases, with 9 bases between. CDR3 DNA: TGTGCCAGCAGCTCATCCGGGACAACTAATGAAAAACTGTTTTTT. As protein: CASSSSGTTNEKLFF.

The rearrangement links TRBV7-2 to TRBJ2-5, with D perhaps given as TRBD1 or TRBD2 (6 bases each). The CDR3 is made up of 11 amino acids. The germline V and J ends were trimmed by 5 bases and 14 bases, with 15 bases remaining between them. CDR1 SGHTA and CDR2 FQGNSA come from the germline V gene. CDR3 sequence: CASSQGTGEYF. The CDR3 DNA reads TGTGCCAGCAGCCAGGGGACGGGAGAATACTTC.

This clone was seen only once. V gene TRBV2 combines with J gene TRBJ2-7; 8 bases match TRBD1. In germline, CDR1 is SNHLY, CDR2 FYNNEI. The CDR3 sequence is 14 residues long. V shed 9 bases and J 2 bases; nucleotides not matched to a gene: 9. CDR3 in DNA: TGTGCCAGTTCCGCAGGGGGCTCTACCTACGAGCAGTACTTC. Protein: CASSAGGSTYEQYF.

This chain joins TRBV9 and TRBJ2-1; maybe TRBD1 (5 bases). This CDR3 contains 14 residues. Germline V CDR1 and CDR2: SGDLS, YYNGEE. V gave up 5 bases and J gave up 4 bases, with 13 bases separating them. DNA of the CDR3: TGTGCCAGCAGACCCGGCACAGGTTACAATGAGCAGTTCTTC. Translation: CASRPGTGYNEQFF.

V and J are TRBV27 and TRBJ1-5; no reliable D call. Trimming removed 3 bases at V and 0 bases at J, with 6 bases between. CDR3 size: 14 residues. Germline CDR1 is MNHEY and CDR2 is SMNVEV (reference sequence). The CDR3: CASSFGPSNQPQHF. The CDR3 DNA follows: TGTGCCAGCAGTTTCGGACCTAGCAATCAGCCCCAGCATTTT.

V gene TRBV19 combines with J gene TRBJ2-4; 7 nucleotides agree with TRBD1. The length of the CDR3 is 16 residues. The V segment lost 4 bases and the J segment 0 bases; nucleotides outside the gene matches: 6. CDR1 is LNHDA, CDR2 SQIVND, per germline (reference sequence). The CDR3 loop is CASSTIQGRAKNIQYF. The CDR3 nucleotides are TGTGCCAGTAGTACAATACAGGGGCGAGCCAAAAACATTCAGTACTTC.

As DNA, the CDR3 is TGCAGCGTATACAGGGCCCGGAGCTCCTACAATGAGCAGTTCTTC. Translating gives CSVYRARSSYNEQFF. V and J are TRBV29-1 and TRBJ2-1; the D gene is possibly TRBD1 (6 bases). The CDR3 is 15 amino acids. Germline lookup yields CDR1 SQVTM and CDR2 ANQGSEA. V was cut by 6 bases and J by 0 bases, with 15 bases left in between.

CDR3 region: CASRAGQGYEQYF. The CDR3 DNA follows: TGCGCCAGCAGGGCGGGACAGGGCTACGAGCAGTACTTC. The V gene is TRBV23-1, the J gene TRBJ2-7; TRBD1 matches at 9 bases. TRBV23-1 counts as an open reading frame of uncertain function. Trimming removed 6 bases from V and 3 bases from J; junction bases left unmatched: 3. The CDR3 contains 13 residues.

This chain joins TRBV4-2 and TRBJ2-7; D is uncertain. The germline CDR1 and CDR2 sequences are LGHNA and YNFKEQ. The CDR3 loop spans 14 amino acids. Deletions cut 5 bases from V and 2 bases from J, with 13 bases between. The CDR3 reads CASSDAVGPYEQYF. Here the CDR3 DNA reads TGTGCCAGCAGCGACGCCGTAGGCCCCTACGAGCAGTACTTC.